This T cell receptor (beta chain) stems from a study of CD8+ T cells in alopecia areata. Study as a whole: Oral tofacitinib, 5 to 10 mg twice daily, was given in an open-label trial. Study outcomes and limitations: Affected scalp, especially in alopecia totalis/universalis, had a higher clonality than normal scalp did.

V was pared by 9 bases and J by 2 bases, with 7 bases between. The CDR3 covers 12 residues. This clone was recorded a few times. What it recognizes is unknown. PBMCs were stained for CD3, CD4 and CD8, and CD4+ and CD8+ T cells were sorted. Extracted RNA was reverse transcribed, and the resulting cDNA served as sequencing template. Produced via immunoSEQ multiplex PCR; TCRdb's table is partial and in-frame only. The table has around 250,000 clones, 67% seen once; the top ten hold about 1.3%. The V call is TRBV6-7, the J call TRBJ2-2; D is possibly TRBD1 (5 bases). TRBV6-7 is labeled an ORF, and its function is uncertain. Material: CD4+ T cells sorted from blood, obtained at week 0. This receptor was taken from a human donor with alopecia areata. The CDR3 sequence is CARTVNTGELFF. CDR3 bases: TGTGCCAGGACAGTAAACACCGGGGAGCTGTTTTTT.